This T cell receptor (beta chain) came from a study of blood T cells in healthy people across ages. A second roughly 6 to 12 cycle PCR used barcoded and J-beta primers. TCRdb re-called the 5' RACE reads with MiXCR, one entry per CDR3 protein. Here the sample spans about 830,000 distinct CDR3 sequences, 58% being singletons. About this clonotype: Its antigen is undetermined.

Study conclusions and caveats: Donor CMV infection status was unknown, possibly confounding age-related changes in expanded clonotypes. Total diversity from one million sequenced T cells was likely underestimated.

The sequencing input was blood. The TCR originated in a man aged 25 to 40 in good health.

In DNA form, the CDR3 reads TGTGCCAGCAGTCCCAGCGCTAGCGGGGCTTCCTACGAGCAGTACTTC. It is translated as CASSPSASGASYEQYF. The gene calls are TRBV12-3 or TRBV12-4 and TRBJ2-7; 9 nucleotides align to TRBD2. Unmatched junction bases numbered 9, after V lost 5 bases and J lost 1 base. This CDR3 is 16 amino acids long.